This paragraph covers one T cell receptor (beta chain) sequence. Its cognate antigen is unknown. This was the immunoSEQ version 4 assay in survey mode. The data were produced by immunoSEQ multiplex PCR, yet TCRdb's version contains in-frame clones alone and is incomplete. Among 30,000 or so clones listed, 65% to 90% were seen once. These data are taken from a study of persistence of HIV-infected CD4 T cells. Study findings and constraints: CMV- and Gag-responding cells had lower TCRbeta richness than CD3/CD28-responding cells.

Germline V gene data show CDR1 as LGHDT and CDR2 as YNNKEL (reference sequence). CDR3 size: 14 residues. V shed 0 bases and J shed 1 base, with 6 bases lying between them. Cells were stimulated with CMV-infected fibroblast lysates at approximately 10 ug/mL. CD40L/CD69 double-negative CD45RO-high memory CD4+ T cells were collected. The source material was CD4+ T cells sorted from PBMCs after roughly 17-hour stimulation, sampled from a patient who received antiretroviral therapy. The TCR was taken from an adult man with HIV who was CMV-seropositive. V and J are TRBV3-1 (or the pseudogene TRBV3-2) and TRBJ2-5; D is unresolved. The DNA of the CDR3 is TGTGCCAGCAGCCAAGATTGGTTCCAAGAGACCCAGTACTTC. Its protein is CASSQDWFQETQYF.